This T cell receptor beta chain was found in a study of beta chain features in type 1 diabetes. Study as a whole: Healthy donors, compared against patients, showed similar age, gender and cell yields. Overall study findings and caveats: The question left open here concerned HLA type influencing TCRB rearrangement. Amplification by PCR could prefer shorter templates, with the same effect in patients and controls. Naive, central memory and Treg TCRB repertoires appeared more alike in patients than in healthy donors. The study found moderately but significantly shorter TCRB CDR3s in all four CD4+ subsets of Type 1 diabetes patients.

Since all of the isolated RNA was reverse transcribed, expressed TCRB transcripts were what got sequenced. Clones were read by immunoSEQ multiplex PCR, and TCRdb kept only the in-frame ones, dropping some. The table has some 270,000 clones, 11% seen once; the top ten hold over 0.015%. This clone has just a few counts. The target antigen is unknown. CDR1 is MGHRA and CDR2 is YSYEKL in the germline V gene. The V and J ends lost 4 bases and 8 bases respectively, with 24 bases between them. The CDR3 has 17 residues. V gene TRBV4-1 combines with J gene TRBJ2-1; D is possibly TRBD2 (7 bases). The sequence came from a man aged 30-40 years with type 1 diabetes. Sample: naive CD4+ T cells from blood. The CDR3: CASSPRGAMPGWDEQFF. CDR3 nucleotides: TGCGCCAGCAGCCCTCGGGGGGCAATGCCGGGGTGGGATGAGCAGTTCTTC.